This paragraph reports one TCR beta chain. Trimming stripped 5 bases from V and 4 bases from J, with 4 bases between. Germline V CDR1 and CDR2: KGHSH, LQKENI. There are 11 residues in the CDR3. Generated by immunoSEQ multiplex PCR, the TCRdb table keeps only in-frame clones and is missing some. The data show approximately 91,000 clones, around 79% seen once. The data belong to a study of cytotoxic CD8 clonotypes in ibrutinib-treated CLL. V and J are TRBV18 and TRBJ2-3; unclear D gene. The clonotype originates from a human donor with chronic lymphocytic leukemia. The sample consisted of PBMCs, taken after 12 months of ibrutinib treatment. CDR3 region: CASSVSDTQYF. CDR3 DNA: TGTGCCAGCTCAGTGTCAGATACGCAGTATTTT. The full variable domain, rest sourced from reference TRBV18 and TRBJ2-3, is NAGVMQNPRHLVRRRGQEARLRCSPMKGHSHVYWYRQLPEEGLKFMVYLQKENIIDESGMPKERFSAEFPKEGPSILRIQQVVRGDSAAYFCASSVSDTQYFGPGTRLTVL.